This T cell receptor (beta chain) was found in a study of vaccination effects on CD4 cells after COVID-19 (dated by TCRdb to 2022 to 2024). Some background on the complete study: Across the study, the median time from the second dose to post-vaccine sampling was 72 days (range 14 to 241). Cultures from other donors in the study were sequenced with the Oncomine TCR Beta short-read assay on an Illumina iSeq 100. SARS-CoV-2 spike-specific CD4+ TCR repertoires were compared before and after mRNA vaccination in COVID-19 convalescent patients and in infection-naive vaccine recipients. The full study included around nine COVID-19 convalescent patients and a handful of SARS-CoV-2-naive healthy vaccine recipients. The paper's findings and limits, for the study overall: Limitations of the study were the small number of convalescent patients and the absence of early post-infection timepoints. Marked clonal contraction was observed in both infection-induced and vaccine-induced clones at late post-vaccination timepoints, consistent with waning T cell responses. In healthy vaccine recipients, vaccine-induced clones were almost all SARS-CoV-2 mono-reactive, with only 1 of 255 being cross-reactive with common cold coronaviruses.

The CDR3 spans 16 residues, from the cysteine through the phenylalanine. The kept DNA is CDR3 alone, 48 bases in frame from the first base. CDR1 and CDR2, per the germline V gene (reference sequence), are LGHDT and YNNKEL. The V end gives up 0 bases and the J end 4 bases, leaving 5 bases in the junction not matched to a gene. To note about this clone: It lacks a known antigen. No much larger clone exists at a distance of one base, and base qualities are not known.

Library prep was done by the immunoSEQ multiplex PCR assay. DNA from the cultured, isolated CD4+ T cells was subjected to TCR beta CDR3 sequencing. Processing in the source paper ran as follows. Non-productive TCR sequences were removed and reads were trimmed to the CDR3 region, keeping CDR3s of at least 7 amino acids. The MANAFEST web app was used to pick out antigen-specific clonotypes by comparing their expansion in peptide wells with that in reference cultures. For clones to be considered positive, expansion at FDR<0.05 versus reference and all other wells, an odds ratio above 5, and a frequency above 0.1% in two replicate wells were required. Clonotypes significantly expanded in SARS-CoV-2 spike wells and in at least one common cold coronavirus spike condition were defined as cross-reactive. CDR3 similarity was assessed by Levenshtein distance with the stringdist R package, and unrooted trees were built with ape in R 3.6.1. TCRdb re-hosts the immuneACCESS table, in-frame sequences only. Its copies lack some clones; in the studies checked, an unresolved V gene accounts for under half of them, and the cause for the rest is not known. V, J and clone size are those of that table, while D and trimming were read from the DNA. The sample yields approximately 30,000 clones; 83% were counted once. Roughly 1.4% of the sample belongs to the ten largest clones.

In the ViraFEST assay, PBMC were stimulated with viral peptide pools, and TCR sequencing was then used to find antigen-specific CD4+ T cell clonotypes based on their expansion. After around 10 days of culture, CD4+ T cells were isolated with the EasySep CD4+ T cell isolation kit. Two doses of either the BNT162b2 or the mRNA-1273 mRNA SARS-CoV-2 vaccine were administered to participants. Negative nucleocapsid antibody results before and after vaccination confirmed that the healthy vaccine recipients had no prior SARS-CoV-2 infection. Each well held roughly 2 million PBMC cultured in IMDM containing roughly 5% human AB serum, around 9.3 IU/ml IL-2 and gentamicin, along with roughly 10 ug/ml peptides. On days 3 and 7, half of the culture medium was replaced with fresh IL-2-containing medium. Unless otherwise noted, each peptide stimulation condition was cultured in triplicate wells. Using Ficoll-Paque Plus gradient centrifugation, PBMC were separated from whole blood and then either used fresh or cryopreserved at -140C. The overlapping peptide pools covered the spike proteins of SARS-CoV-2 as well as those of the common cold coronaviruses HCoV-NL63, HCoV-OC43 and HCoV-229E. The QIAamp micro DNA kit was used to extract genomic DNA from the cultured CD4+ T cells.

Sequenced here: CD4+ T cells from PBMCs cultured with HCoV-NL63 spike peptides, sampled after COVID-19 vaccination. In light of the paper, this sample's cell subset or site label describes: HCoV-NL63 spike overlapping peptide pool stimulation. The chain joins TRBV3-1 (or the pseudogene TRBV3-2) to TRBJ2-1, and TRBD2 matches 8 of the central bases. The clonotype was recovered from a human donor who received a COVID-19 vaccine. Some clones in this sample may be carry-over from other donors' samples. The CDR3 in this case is CASSQEAGGPYNEQFF. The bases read TGTGCCAGCAGCCAAGAGGCGGGGGGCCCGTACAATGAGCAGTTCTTC.